Presented here are 27 T cell receptor beta chains from one specimen sequenced in a study of chemoradiotherapy in HPV16-positive cancers. TCRdb keeps only in-frame clones here, not all; method: immunoSEQ multiplex PCR. This sample has some 22,000 clones, with about 90% found just once. Sequencing used blood, obtained from a patient who underwent chemoradiotherapy. The receptors stem from a human donor with HPV-associated anogenital cancer.

The rearrangement links TRBV4-1 to TRBJ2-7; D is undetermined. V was pared by 0 bases and J by 3 bases, with 9 bases between. The CDR3 has 14 residues. In germline, CDR1 is MGHRA, CDR2 YSYEKL. This CDR3 reads CASSQESVVYEQYF. CDR3 DNA sequence: TGCGCCAGCAGCCAAGAAAGTGTTGTCTACGAGCAGTACTTC.

The rearrangement uses TRBV11-2 and TRBJ2-3, with D perhaps being TRBD1 or TRBD2 (5 bases each). CDR1 SGHAT and CDR2 FQNNGV come from the germline V gene. The CDR3 has 13 amino acids. V was shortened by 5 bases and J by 9 bases, with 15 bases between the two germline ends. The CDR3 region has the DNA TGTGCCAGCAGCCCCCCGGGAAGGGGAACGCAGTATTTT. Its translation is CASSPPGRGTQYF.

This chain connects TRBV2 to TRBJ1-2; unclear D gene. V was cut by 0 bases and J by 6 bases, with 11 bases left in between. The CDR3 is made up of 14 amino acids. Looked up from germline, CDR1 is SNHLY and CDR2 is FYNNEI. The CDR3 bases are TGTGCCAGCAGTGAAGCCTTGGCAGCTGATGGCTACACCTTC. This gives the protein CASSEALAADGYTF.

Sample share makes this clone medium-sized. This chain connects TRBV5-4 to TRBJ1-1; D not resolved. This CDR3 has 13 residues. With 1 base removed from V and 2 bases from J, the gap between germline ends came to 6 bases. Looked up from germline, CDR1 is SGHNT and CDR2 is YYREEE (reference sequence). This chain's CDR3 is CASSLSHNTEAFF. CDR3 DNA: TGTGCCAGCAGCTTGTCTCATAACACTGAAGCTTTCTTT.

This chain connects TRBV5-8 to TRBJ1-2, with TRBD1 as a possible D gene (6 bases). Germline assignment: CDR1 SGHTS and CDR2 YDEGEE. The ends were cut back, 4 bases at V and 6 bases at J, with 16 bases in the middle. The length of the CDR3 is 14 residues. CDR3 amino acids: CASSDRRSADGYTF. The DNA of the CDR3 is TGTGCCAGCAGCGACAGGAGGTCGGCTGATGGCTACACCTTC. Based on the CDR3 plus reference TRBV5-8 and TRBJ1-2, the full variable domain is EAGVTQSPTHLIKTRGQQATLRCSPISGHTSVYWYQQALGLGLQFLLWYDEGEERNRGNFPPRFSGRQFPNYSSELNVNALELEDSALYLCASSDRRSADGYTFGSGTRLTVV.

Only one count was recorded for this clone. The chain couples TRBV19 to TRBJ2-7, with D possibly called TRBD1 or TRBD2 (5 bases each). The V end lost 10 bases, the J end lost 0 bases, and 13 bases lay between the germline ends. The CDR3 runs to 13 residues. Germline V gene lookup returns CDR1 LNHDA and CDR2 SQIVND (reference sequence). The CDR3 DNA reads TGTGCCACCATTCCGGGACCCTCCTACGAGCAGTACTTC. Translating gives CATIPGPSYEQYF. The variable domain in full, with the rest retrieved from reference TRBV19 and TRBJ2-7, is DGGITQSPKYLFRKEGQNVTLSCEQNLNHDAMYWYRQDPGQGLRLIYYSQIVNDFQKGDIAEGYSVSREKKESFPLTVTSAQKNPTAFYLCATIPGPSYEQYFGPGTRLTVT.

The chain is built from TRBV30 and TRBJ2-7; D is tentatively TRBD1 or TRBD2 (6 bases each). CDR1 is GTSNPN, CDR2 SVGIG, per germline (reference sequence). The V end was cut by 0 bases, the J end by 3 bases, with 15 bases between. The CDR3 sequence is 15 residues long. In DNA, the CDR3 is TGTGCCTGGAGTGTAAGGGGGGCTACGGGCTACGAGCAGTACTTC. Protein product: CAWSVRGATGYEQYF.

This chain connects TRBV15 to TRBJ2-3; D is uncertain. With 0 bases removed from V and 2 bases from J, the gap between germline ends came to 6 bases. The CDR3 is 14 residues long. In germline, CDR1 is LNHNV, CDR2 YYDKDF (reference sequence). The CDR3 DNA reads as TGTGCCACCAGCAGAGACCCCCCCACAGATACGCAGTATTTT. Protein sequence: CATSRDPPTDTQYF. Variable domain in full (rest from reference TRBV15 and TRBJ2-3): DAMVIQNPRYQVTQFGKPVTLSCSQTLNHNVMYWYQQKSSQAPKLLFHYYDKDFNNEADTPDNFQSRRPNTSFCFLDIRSPGLGDTAMYLCATSRDPPTDTQYFGPGTRLTVL.

The genes are TRBV5-4 and TRBJ2-7; no clear D. Germline CDR1 SGHNT, CDR2 YYREEE (reference sequence). The CDR3 is made up of 14 amino acids. Trimming pared 0 bases from V and 2 bases from J, leaving 9 bases between. CDR3 coding DNA: TGTGCCAGCAGCTTGGGTGGGCTAACCTACGAGCAGTACTTC. Amino acids: CASSLGGLTYEQYF.

The V call is TRBV6-1, the J call TRBJ1-2, with D hard to call. This CDR3 contains 14 residues. From germline, CDR1 is MNHNS and CDR2 SASEGT. V was clipped by 1 base and J by 7 bases, with 13 bases between them. The CDR3: CASSEGGYKSGYTF. Here the CDR3 DNA reads TGTGCCAGCAGTGAAGGAGGATACAAGAGTGGCTACACCTTC.

This rearrangement joins TRBV19 to TRBJ2-5; D is perhaps TRBD1 or TRBD2 (5 bases each). This CDR3 is 14 amino acids long. The V end was cut by 2 bases, the J end by 5 bases, with 12 bases between. Germline V gene sequence: CDR1 LNHDA, CDR2 SQIVND (reference sequence). CDR3 protein: CASSIREGAETQYF. The CDR3, as DNA: TGTGCCAGTAGTATACGGGAAGGGGCCGAGACCCAGTACTTC.

The chain recombines TRBV5-1 with TRBJ1-1; D is undetermined. Germline values: CDR1 SGHRS, CDR2 YFSETQ. Trimming took off 2 bases at V and 1 base at J, with 6 bases between the two ends. This CDR3 is built from 13 residues. This CDR3 is CASSFTENTEAFF. CDR3 coding DNA: TGCGCCAGCAGCTTTACAGAGAACACTGAAGCTTTCTTT.

The chain is built from TRBV5-6 and TRBJ1-4; 9 positions match TRBD1. Germline trimming cut 2 bases from V and 7 bases from J; bases unmatched to any gene: 9. CDR1 is SGHDT, CDR2 YYEEEE, per germline. The CDR3 extends over 16 amino acids. CDR3 region: CASSLNRDRVGEKLFF. The CDR3 DNA reads as TGTGCCAGCAGCTTAAACCGGGACAGGGTGGGTGAAAAACTGTTTTTT. Full variable domain (remainder filled in from reference TRBV5-6 and TRBJ1-4): DAGVTQSPTHLIKTRGQQVTLRCSPKSGHDTVSWYQQALGQGPQFIFQYYEEEERQRGNFPDRFSGHQFPNYSSELNVNALLLGDSALYLCASSLNRDRVGEKLFFGSGTQLSVL.

The rearrangement uses TRBV27 and TRBJ2-7; tentatively, D is TRBD1 or TRBD2 (5 bases each). V shed 5 bases and J shed 2 bases, with 13 bases lying between them. The CDR3 runs to 14 residues. CDR1 is MNHEY, CDR2 SMNVEV, per germline (reference sequence). CDR3 amino acids: CASSPPGRTYEQYF. As DNA, the CDR3 is TGTGCCAGCAGTCCGCCGGGACGGACCTACGAGCAGTACTTC.

The V gene is TRBV5-3, the J gene TRBJ1-1; possible D gene TRBD1, 5 bases. TRBV5-3 is an open reading frame whose function is uncertain. V shed 8 bases and J shed 5 bases, with 16 bases lying between them. CDR3 length equals 13 residues. The CDR3 DNA sequence: TGTGCCAGCAGCCGACGGGAGGGGACTGAAGCTTTCTTT. Translation gives CASSRREGTEAFF.

This clone was seen a single time. The CDR3 nucleotides are TGTGCCAGCAGCTTCGGGCTATCTGGGGCCAACGTCCTGACTTTC. Protein product: CASSFGLSGANVLTF. V is TRBV5-6 and J is TRBJ2-6; D is ambiguous. Germline CDR1 and CDR2: SGHDT and YYEEEE. This CDR3 is 15 amino acids long. Trimming removed 2 bases from V and 1 base from J, with 7 bases in between.

The chain has TRBV11-2 and TRBJ2-5, with 10 nucleotides matching TRBD1. V lost 3 bases, J lost 4 bases, and 14 bases stayed unmatched. CDR3 size: 18 residues. CDR1 and CDR2 from the germline V gene are SGHAT and FQNNGV. The CDR3 region has the DNA TGTGCCAGCAGCTTTAATAGGGCCGGGACAGGGGAGGGAGAGACCCAGTACTTC. Protein sequence: CASSFNRAGTGEGETQYF.

The chain couples TRBV7-2 to TRBJ1-2; D is uncertain. CDR1 SGHTA and CDR2 FQGNSA come from the germline V gene. CDR3 size: 12 residues. Between the trimmed V and J ends, which lost 0 bases and 8 bases, there was a span of 7 bases. As DNA, the CDR3 is TGTGCCAGCAGCTTAGCAGGGATCGGCTACACCTTC. It is translated as CASSLAGIGYTF.

The gene calls are TRBV23-1 and TRBJ2-1; 8 bases fit TRBD2. TRBV23-1 is designated an ORF whose function remains uncertain. The V and J ends lost 0 bases and 7 bases, in that order; junction bases with no gene match: 14. This CDR3 region has 18 residues. The CDR3 here is CASSQSPEERESVNEQFF. The CDR3, as DNA: TGCGCCAGCAGTCAATCTCCGGAGGAGCGGGAGTCAGTGAATGAGCAGTTCTTC.

The J gene is TRBJ1-3, the V gene TRBV5-1, with D unresolved. V was shortened by 0 bases and J by 0 bases, with 13 bases between the two germline ends. Germline V lookup: CDR1 SGHRS, CDR2 YFSETQ. The CDR3 runs to 17 residues. CDR3 residues: CASSLGASQLSGNTIYF. The CDR3 DNA reads TGCGCCAGCAGCTTGGGTGCCAGCCAGCTCTCTGGAAACACCATATATTTT.

The gene calls are TRBV5-6 and TRBJ1-4; the D is unclear. The CDR3 is 13 amino acids. V was trimmed by 1 base and J by 5 bases, leaving 6 bases between them. Germline loops: CDR1 SGHDT, CDR2 YYEEEE. The CDR3 region has the DNA TGTGCCAGCAGCTTGCGAGCCAATGAAAAACTGTTTTTT. Encoded protein: CASSLRANEKLFF.

The chain combines TRBV10-1 with TRBJ2-1; the match to TRBD2 covers 9 bases. Germline V gives CDR1 WNHNN, CDR2 SYGVQD (reference sequence). V dropped 0 bases and J dropped 3; count of bases not matched to a gene: 3. The CDR3 has 16 residues. The CDR3 DNA reads as TGCGCCAGCAGTGAGTCTGCGGGGGGGCTCTACAATGAGCAGTTCTTC. This encodes CASSESAGGLYNEQFF.

This clone turned up a few times. CDR3 in amino acids: CASSIIFGEKLFF. DNA for the CDR3: TGTGCCAGTAGTATAATATTTGGTGAAAAACTGTTTTTT. The chain carries TRBV19 and TRBJ1-4; D is ambiguous. With 2 bases removed from V and 7 bases from J, the gap between germline ends came to 8 bases. The CDR3 totals 13 residues. Germline V CDR1 and CDR2: LNHDA, SQIVND (reference sequence). The variable domain in full, completed from reference TRBV19 and TRBJ1-4, reads DGGITQSPKYLFRKEGQNVTLSCEQNLNHDAMYWYRQDPGQGLRLIYYSQIVNDFQKGDIAEGYSVSREKKESFPLTVTSAQKNPTAFYLCASSIIFGEKLFFGSGTQLSVL.

The chain carries TRBV15 and TRBJ2-1, with 12 bases lining up with TRBD2. This CDR3 has 16 amino acids. Trimming removed 0 bases from V and 12 bases from J; junction bases left unmatched: 9. Germline CDR1 LNHNV, CDR2 YYDKDF (reference sequence). CDR3 sequence reads: CATSRDLTSGRTRQFF. As DNA, the CDR3 is TGTGCCACCAGCAGAGATCTAACTAGCGGGAGGACGAGGCAGTTCTTC.

The chain links TRBV4-2 to TRBJ2-2; D possibly corresponds to TRBD1 (5 bases). The CDR3 runs to 17 residues. Germline lookup yields CDR1 LGHNA and CDR2 YNFKEQ. V lost 0 bases, J lost 5 bases, and 16 bases lay in between. The CDR3: CASSQEGVVRSTGELFF. CDR3 coding DNA: TGTGCCAGCAGCCAAGAAGGGGTGGTCCGTTCAACCGGGGAGCTGTTTTTT.

The V and J genes are TRBV7-9 and TRBJ2-1; D is ambiguous. CDR3 length equals 15 residues. CDR1 is SEHNR, CDR2 FQNEAQ, per germline (reference sequence). V dropped 4 bases and J dropped 6 bases, with 16 bases sitting between them. The CDR3 loop is CASSSIFSGSNEQFF. The CDR3 DNA reads TGTGCCAGCAGCTCCATTTTTAGTGGGTCCAATGAGCAGTTCTTC.

The J gene is TRBJ1-4, the V gene TRBV5-1, with 8 positions matching TRBD1. The length of the CDR3 is 15 residues. Germline lookup yields CDR1 SGHRS and CDR2 YFSETQ. V was pared by 0 bases and J by 6 bases, with 4 bases of the junction left unmatched. DNA for the CDR3: TGCGCCAGCAGCTTGGACAGGGGGGCTGATGAAAAACTGTTTTTT. This encodes CASSLDRGADEKLFF.